This T cell receptor beta chain was recovered during a study of HIV-infected patients and healthy controls. Trimming removed 7 bases at V and 0 bases at J, with 14 bases between. This CDR3 region has 14 residues. CDR1 and CDR2 (germline): SQVTM, ANQGSEA. Broader study findings: The seeming recovery of the Gini index after therapy in HIV-infected patients vanished in size-matched data.

This clonotype was counted many times. Antigen: not known. Reverse transcription used about 510 ng RNA and constant-region primers for alpha and beta. Each of the alpha and beta chains got its own library through chain-specific third strand synthesis with indices. Priming off the SP2 site generated the second strand. One entry per CDR3 protein results from TCRdb running MiXCR on the 5' RACE reads. The sample has some 7,800 distinct CDR3 sequences, 6.1% seen once. The repertoire came from unfractionated whole blood and reflected all unsorted peripheral T cells. The material sequenced was blood, taken before antiretroviral therapy. The chain carries TRBV29-1 and TRBJ2-3; no firm D call. The receptor comes from an adult with HIV infection. CDR3 sequence reads: CSAATGPSTDTQYF. In DNA form, the CDR3 reads TGCAGCGCCGCCACCGGGCCCAGCACAGATACGCAGTATTTT.